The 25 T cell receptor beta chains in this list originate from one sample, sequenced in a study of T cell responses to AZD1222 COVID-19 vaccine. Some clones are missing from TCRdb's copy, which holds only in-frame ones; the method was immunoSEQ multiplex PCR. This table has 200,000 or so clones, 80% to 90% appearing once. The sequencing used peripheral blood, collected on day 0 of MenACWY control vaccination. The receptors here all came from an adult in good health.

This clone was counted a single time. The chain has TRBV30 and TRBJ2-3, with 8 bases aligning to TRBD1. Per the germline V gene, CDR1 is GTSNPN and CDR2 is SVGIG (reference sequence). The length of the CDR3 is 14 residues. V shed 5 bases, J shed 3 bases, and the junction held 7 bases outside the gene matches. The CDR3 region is CAWVPGTGTDTQYF. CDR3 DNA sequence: TGTGCCTGGGTCCCCGGGACAGGTACAGATACGCAGTATTTT.

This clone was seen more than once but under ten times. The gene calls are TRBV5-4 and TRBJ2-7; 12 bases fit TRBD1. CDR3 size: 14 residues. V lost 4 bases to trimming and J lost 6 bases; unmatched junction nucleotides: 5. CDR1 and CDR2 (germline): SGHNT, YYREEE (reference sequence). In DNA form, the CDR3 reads TGTGCCAGCAGCCTTCCGGGACAGGGGGCCGAGCAGTACTTC. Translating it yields CASSLPGQGAEQYF.

The CDR3: CASSRTGQGLEKLFF. For the CDR3, the DNA is TGTGCCAGCAGCCGTACAGGTCAGGGTTTGGAAAAACTGTTTTTT. The chain couples TRBV28 to TRBJ1-4; maybe TRBD1 (5 bases). Between the trimmed V and J ends, which lost 6 bases and 8 bases, there was a span of 19 bases. This CDR3 contains 15 residues. Germline CDR1 reads MDHEN; CDR2 reads SYDVKM. Together with reference TRBV28 and TRBJ1-4, the CDR3 gives the full variable domain: DVKVTQSSRYLVKRTGEKVFLECVQDMDHENMFWYRQDPGLGLRLIYFSYDVKMKEKGDIPEGYSVSREKKERFSLILESASTNQTSMYLCASSRTGQGLEKLFFGSGTQLSVL.

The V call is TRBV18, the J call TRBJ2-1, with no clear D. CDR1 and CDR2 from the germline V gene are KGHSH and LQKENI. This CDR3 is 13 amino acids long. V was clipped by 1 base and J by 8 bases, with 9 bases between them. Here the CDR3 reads CASSPRYDDEQFF. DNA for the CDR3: TGTGCCAGCTCACCACGATATGACGATGAGCAGTTCTTC.

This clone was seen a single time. CDR3 region: CASSLSRGLNTEAFF. The CDR3 DNA is TGTGCCAGCAGCTTGTCACGGGGCCTGAACACTGAAGCTTTCTTT. The V and J genes are TRBV11-3 and TRBJ1-1, with D possibly being TRBD1 (5 bases). Germline V gene lookup returns CDR1 SGHNT and CDR2 YENEEA. The ends were cut back, 3 bases at V and 0 bases at J, with 11 bases in the middle. This CDR3 is 15 amino acids long.

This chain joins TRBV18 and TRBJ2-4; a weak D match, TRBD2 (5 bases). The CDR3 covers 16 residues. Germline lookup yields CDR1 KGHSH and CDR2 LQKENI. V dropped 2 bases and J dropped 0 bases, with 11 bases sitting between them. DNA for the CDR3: TGTGCCAGCTCACCAAGCGGCCTTCTAGCCAAAAACATTCAGTACTTC. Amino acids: CASSPSGLLAKNIQYF.

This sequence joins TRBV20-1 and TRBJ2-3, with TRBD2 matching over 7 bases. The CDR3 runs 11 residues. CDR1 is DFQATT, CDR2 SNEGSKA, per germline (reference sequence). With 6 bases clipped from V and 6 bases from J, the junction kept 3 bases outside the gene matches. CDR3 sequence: CSATGGDTQYF. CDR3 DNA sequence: TGCAGTGCAACCGGGGGGGATACGCAGTATTTT.

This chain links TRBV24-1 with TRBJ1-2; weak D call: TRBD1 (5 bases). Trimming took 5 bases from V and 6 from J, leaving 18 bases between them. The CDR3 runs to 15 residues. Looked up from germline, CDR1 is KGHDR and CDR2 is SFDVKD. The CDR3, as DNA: TGTGCCACCAGTGCTTCCAGGGAGGGGCGCCATGGCTACACCTTC. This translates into CATSASREGRHGYTF.

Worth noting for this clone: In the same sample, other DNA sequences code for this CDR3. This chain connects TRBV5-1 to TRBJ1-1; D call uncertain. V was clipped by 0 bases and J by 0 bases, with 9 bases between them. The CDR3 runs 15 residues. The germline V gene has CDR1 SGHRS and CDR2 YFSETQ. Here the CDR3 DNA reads TGCGCCAGCAGCTTGGACCTAGGAATGAACACTGAAGCTTTCTTT. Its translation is CASSLDLGMNTEAFF.

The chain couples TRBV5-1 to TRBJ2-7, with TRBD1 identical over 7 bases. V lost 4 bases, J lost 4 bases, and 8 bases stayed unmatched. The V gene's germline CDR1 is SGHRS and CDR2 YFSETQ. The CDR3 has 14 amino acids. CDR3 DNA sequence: TGCGCCAGCAGCCTGAGACAGGGCGGTTACGAGCAGTACTTC. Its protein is CASSLRQGGYEQYF.

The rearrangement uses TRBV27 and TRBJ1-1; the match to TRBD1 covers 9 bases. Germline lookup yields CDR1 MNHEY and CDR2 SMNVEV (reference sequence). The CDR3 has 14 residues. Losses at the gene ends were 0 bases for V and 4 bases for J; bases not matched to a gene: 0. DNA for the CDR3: TGTGCCAGCAGTTTATCGACAGGGGGCACTGAAGCTTTCTTT. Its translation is CASSLSTGGTEAFF.

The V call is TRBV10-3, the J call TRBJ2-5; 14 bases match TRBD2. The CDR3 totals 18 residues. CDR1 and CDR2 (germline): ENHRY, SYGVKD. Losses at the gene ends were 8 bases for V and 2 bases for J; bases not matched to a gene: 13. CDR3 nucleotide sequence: TGTGCCATCGGCGGGGGACTAGCGGGAGTCTTGGGGCAAGAGACCCAGTACTTC. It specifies CAIGGGLAGVLGQETQYF.

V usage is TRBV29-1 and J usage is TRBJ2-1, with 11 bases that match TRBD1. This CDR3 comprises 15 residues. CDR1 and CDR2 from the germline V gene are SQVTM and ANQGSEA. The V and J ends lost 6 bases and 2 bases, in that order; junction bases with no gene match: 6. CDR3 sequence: CSVVPGQGAYNEQFF. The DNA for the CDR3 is TGCAGCGTCGTTCCGGGACAGGGGGCCTACAATGAGCAGTTCTTC.

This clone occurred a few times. The CDR3: CASRKGQAYNEQFF. CDR3 coding DNA: TGTGCCAGCCGGAAGGGACAGGCTTACAATGAGCAGTTCTTC. V usage is TRBV7-2 and J usage is TRBJ2-1; 8 positions match TRBD1. CDR3 length equals 14 residues. Looked up from germline, CDR1 is SGHTA and CDR2 is FQGNSA. The V segment lost 8 bases and the J segment 4 bases; nucleotides outside the gene matches: 7.

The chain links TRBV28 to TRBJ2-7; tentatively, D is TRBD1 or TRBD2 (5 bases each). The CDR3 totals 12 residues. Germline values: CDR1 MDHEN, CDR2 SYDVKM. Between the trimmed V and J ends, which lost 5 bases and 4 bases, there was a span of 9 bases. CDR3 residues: CASSRGVYEQYF. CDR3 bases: TGTGCCAGCAGTAGAGGGGTGTACGAGCAGTACTTC.

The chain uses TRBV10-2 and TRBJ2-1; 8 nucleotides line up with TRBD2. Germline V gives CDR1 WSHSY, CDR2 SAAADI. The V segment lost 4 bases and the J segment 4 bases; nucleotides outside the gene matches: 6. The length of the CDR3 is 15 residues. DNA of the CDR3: TGCGCCAGCAGTGCCACGGGAGGGGGATACAATGAGCAGTTCTTC. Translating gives CASSATGGGYNEQFF.

CDR3 coding DNA: TGCGCCAGCAGAACCGGGACCTCTTCCTACAATGAGCAGTTCTTC. This gives the protein CASRTGTSSYNEQFF. This chain links TRBV5-1 with TRBJ2-1; D may correspond to TRBD1 or TRBD2 (5 bases each). V shed 5 bases and J shed 1 base, with 13 bases lying between them. This CDR3 is built from 15 residues. Germline CDR1 and CDR2: SGHRS and YFSETQ.

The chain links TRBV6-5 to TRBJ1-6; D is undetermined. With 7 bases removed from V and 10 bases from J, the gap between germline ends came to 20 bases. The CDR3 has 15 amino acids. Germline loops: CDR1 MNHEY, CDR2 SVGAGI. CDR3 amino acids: CASNQRSGLNSPLHF. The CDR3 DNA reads TGTGCCAGCAATCAAAGGAGCGGCCTTAACTCACCCCTCCACTTT.

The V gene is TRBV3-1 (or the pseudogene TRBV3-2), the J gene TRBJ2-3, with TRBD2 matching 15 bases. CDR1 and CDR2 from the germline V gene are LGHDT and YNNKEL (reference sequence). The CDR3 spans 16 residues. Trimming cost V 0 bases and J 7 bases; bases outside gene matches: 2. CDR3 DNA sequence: TGTGCCAGCAGCCAAGACGGACTAGCGGGGGGGAATACGCAGTATTTT. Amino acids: CASSQDGLAGGNTQYF.

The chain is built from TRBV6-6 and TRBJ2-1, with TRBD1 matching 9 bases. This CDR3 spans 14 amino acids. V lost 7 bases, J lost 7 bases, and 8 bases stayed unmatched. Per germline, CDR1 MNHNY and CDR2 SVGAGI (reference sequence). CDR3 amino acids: CASTTGTGSNEQFF. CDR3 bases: TGTGCCAGCACTACCGGGACAGGGTCGAATGAGCAGTTCTTC.

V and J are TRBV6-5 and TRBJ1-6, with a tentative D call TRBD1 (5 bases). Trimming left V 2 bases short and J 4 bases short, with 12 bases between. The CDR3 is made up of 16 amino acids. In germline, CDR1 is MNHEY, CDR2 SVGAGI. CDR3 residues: CASSYTSGAYNSPLHF. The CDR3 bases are TGTGCCAGCAGTTACACCTCCGGGGCGTATAATTCACCCCTCCACTTT.

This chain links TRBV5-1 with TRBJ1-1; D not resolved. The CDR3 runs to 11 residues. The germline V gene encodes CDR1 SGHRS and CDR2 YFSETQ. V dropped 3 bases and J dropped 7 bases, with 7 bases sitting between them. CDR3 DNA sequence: TGCGCCAGCAGCTCCGGGAGTGAAGCTTTCTTT. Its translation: CASSSGSEAFF.

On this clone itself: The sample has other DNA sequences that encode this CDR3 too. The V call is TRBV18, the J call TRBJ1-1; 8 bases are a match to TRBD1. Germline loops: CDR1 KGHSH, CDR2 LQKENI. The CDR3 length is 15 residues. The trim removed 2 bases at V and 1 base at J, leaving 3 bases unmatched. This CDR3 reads CASSPIGTGNTEAFF. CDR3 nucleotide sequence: TGTGCCAGCTCACCAATCGGGACAGGGAACACTGAAGCTTTCTTT.

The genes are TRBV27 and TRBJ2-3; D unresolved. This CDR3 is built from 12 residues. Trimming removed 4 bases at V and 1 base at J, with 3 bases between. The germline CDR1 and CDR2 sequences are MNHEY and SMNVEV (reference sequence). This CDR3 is CASSYGTDTQYF. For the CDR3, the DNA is TGTGCCAGCAGTTACGGCACAGATACGCAGTATTTT.

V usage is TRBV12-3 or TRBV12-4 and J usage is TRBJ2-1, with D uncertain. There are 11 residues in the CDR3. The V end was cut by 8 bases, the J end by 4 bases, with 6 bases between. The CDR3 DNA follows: TGTGCCAGCGGCGTATACAATGAGCAGTTCTTC. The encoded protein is CASGVYNEQFF.